This T cell receptor (beta chain) appears in the sequencing data of a study of T cells in Graves' hyperthyroidism and ophthalmopathy. Study-level background: Staff took peripheral blood when the initial diagnosis was made, before any treatment began.

This clonotype was observed at least ten times. The CDR3 runs to 15 residues. Trimming cost V 8 bases and J 2 bases; bases outside gene matches: 12. Germline assignment: CDR1 MDHEN and CDR2 SYDVKM. Amplification yielded TCR beta CDR3 regions, with RNA transcripts as the source. TCR CDR3 underwent first-round RT-PCR with the HTBI primer set. TCRdb independently ran MiXCR on the multiplex PCR reads; one entry per CDR3 protein. This sample has 550,000 to 650,000 distinct CDR3 sequences, with around 13% found just once. The clonotype originates from a woman between 40 and 50 years old with Graves' hyperthyroidism. This sequence joins TRBV28 and TRBJ2-7; TRBD2 matches at 7 bases. The sequenced sample was blood. The CDR3: CASDGPGGSTYEQYF. CDR3 DNA: TGTGCCAGCGACGGACCGGGAGGCAGCACCTACGAGCAGTACTTC.